This T cell receptor (beta chain) was documented in a study of spatial heterogeneity in lung cancer. About the study: TCR and UMI combinations that were unique each appeared, on average, more than ten times in raw reads. Overall study findings and caveats: Counts of expanded intratumoral alpha and beta TCRs tracked tumor mutation counts.

MiXCR, applied by TCRdb to the 5' RACE reads, yields one record per CDR3 protein. The table has approximately 7,000 distinct CDR3 sequences, 10% to 15% seen once. Sample time point: sample taken at primary tumor resection. Tumor, nontumor lung or frozen PBMC supplied whole RNA, sequenced without sorting. This clonotype was recorded at least ten times. Its antigen is unknown. This beta chain turned up in a library designed for alpha chains; as an off-target read, its abundance says little. V dropped 6 bases and J dropped 6; count of bases not matched to a gene: 13. The germline V gene has CDR1 SGHAT and CDR2 FQNNGV. This CDR3 region has 17 residues.

The gene calls are TRBV11-2 and TRBJ2-3; 12 nucleotides align to TRBD2. The sequencing used lung tumor tissue, collected at surgery. This clonotype was sampled from a male donor with early-stage non-small cell lung cancer. CDR3 protein: CASRDKTSGSLFDTQYF. The DNA for the CDR3 is TGTGCCAGCAGAGATAAGACTAGCGGGAGTTTATTTGATACGCAGTATTTT. The full variable domain, rest sourced from reference TRBV11-2 and TRBJ2-3, is EAGVAQSPRYKIIEKRQSVAFWCNPISGHATLYWYQQILGQGPKLLIQFQNNGVVDDSQLPKDRFSAERLKGVDSTLKIQPAKLEDSAVYLCASRDKTSGSLFDTQYFGPGTRLTVL.